This T cell receptor beta chain emerged from a study of cytomegalovirus exposure and HLA in healthy donors. With V trimmed by 4 bases and J by 0 bases, 10 bases remained unmatched. In germline, CDR1 is SGHNT, CDR2 YYREEE (reference sequence). The CDR3 covers 19 residues. The PCR ran on 60 Vbeta and 13 Jbeta primers. Using immunoSEQ multiplex PCR, the repertoire was profiled, and TCRdb retains in-frame clones only, with some absent. The sample has 110,000 to 150,000 clones, around three quarters seen once. The sample consisted of PBMCs. V gene TRBV5-4 combines with J gene TRBJ2-3, with 14 nucleotides matching TRBD2. The sequence was obtained from a man between 40 and 49 years old in good health and CMV-seronegative. The CDR3 protein is CASSPWGLAGASSTDTQYF. The CDR3 coding sequence is TGTGCCAGCAGCCCCTGGGGACTAGCGGGGGCCTCTAGCACAGATACGCAGTATTTT.